These T cell receptor beta chains were read from a single sample in a study of T cells in Graves' hyperthyroidism and ophthalmopathy. TCRdb re-analysed the multiplex PCR reads in MiXCR, keeping a single row per CDR3 protein. The table shows nearly 750,000 distinct CDR3 sequences, with about 35% occurring only once. Sequencing input: blood. Receptor source: a woman aged 40 to 55 with Graves' hyperthyroidism. Both conserved end residues are part of each CDR3.

v_gene: TRBV7-9
j_gene: TRBJ2-7
CDR3aa: CASIMAGTGDTQYF

v_gene: TRBV19
j_gene: TRBJ1-2
CDR3aa: CASKSDFGYTF

v_gene: TRBV10-3
j_gene: TRBJ2-6
CDR3aa: CAISESASVGGAGANVLTF

v_gene: TRBV12-3/TRBV12-4
j_gene: TRBJ1-5
CDR3aa: CASSHRTGFGQPQHF

v_gene: TRBV28
j_gene: TRBJ1-2
CDR3aa: CAISPGGTRNYGYTF

v_gene: TRBV4-1
j_gene: TRBJ2-7
CDR3aa: CASSPRDRVNEQYF

v_gene: TRBV15
j_gene: TRBJ2-5
CDR3aa: CATSRVGREETQYF

v_gene: TRBV15
j_gene: TRBJ1-5
CDR3aa: CATSRPGTGISPTQPQHF

v_gene: TRBV19
j_gene: TRBJ1-3
CDR3aa: CASSIVSGNTIYF

v_gene: TRBV19
j_gene: TRBJ1-6
CDR3aa: CASSPRSQGRNSPLHF

v_gene: TRBV7-2
j_gene: -
CDR3aa: CASSLAGIQNEQFF

v_gene: TRBV6-1
j_gene: TRBJ1-1
CDR3aa: CASEVARATEAFF

v_gene: TRBV10-3
j_gene: TRBJ2-2
CDR3aa: CAIGENTGELFF

v_gene: TRBV2
j_gene: TRBJ2-6
CDR3aa: CASSENGDVLTF

v_gene: TRBV20-1
j_gene: TRBJ2-7
CDR3aa: CSARDRGGSGEQYF

v_gene: TRBV7-9
j_gene: TRBJ2-7
CDR3aa: CASGRAGGPGNEQYF

v_gene: TRBV6-5
j_gene: TRBJ1-1
CDR3aa: CASRRDGAEAFF

v_gene: TRBV7-3
j_gene: TRBJ2-6
CDR3aa: CASSEQGTSYSGANVLTF

v_gene: TRBV6-5
j_gene: TRBJ1-2
CDR3aa: CASSYWGYGYTF

v_gene: TRBV19
j_gene: TRBJ1-6
CDR3aa: CASSTERQGVSPLHF

v_gene: TRBV5-1
j_gene: TRBJ2-5
CDR3aa: CASSWTLAGGQETQYF

v_gene: TRBV5-1
j_gene: TRBJ2-6
CDR3aa: CASSLGSGANVLTF

v_gene: TRBV6-4
j_gene: TRBJ1-6
CDR3aa: CASSDRSPLHF

v_gene: TRBV5-1
j_gene: TRBJ1-4
CDR3aa: CASSSGQGSEKLFF

v_gene: TRBV10-3
j_gene: TRBJ2-2
CDR3aa: CAITPTSTGELFF

v_gene: TRBV20-1
j_gene: TRBJ2-5
CDR3aa: CSATWIEVGETQYF

v_gene: TRBV15
j_gene: TRBJ1-5
CDR3aa: CATSRAGQGNQPQHF